This T cell receptor beta chain was recorded in a study of blood T cell repertoires in COVID-19. This clone was seen only once. This table comes from immunoSEQ multiplex PCR, and its TCRdb copy is limited to in-frame clones, with some not included. There are nearly 40,000 clones in the sample; about four fifths occur only once, and 30% to 40% lies in the top ten. V lost 1 base and J 6 bases, leaving 12 bases between the germline ends. This CDR3 has 14 amino acids. Germline loops: CDR1 MNHNS, CDR2 SASEGT. The sample consisted of peripheral blood. V usage is TRBV6-1 and J usage is TRBJ1-2, with D possibly TRBD1 on 5 matching bases. The clonotype comes from an elderly man with active or convalescent COVID-19. CDR3 region: CASSEDQGRNGYTF. DNA for the CDR3: TGTGCCAGCAGTGAAGATCAGGGTAGGAATGGCTACACCTTC.